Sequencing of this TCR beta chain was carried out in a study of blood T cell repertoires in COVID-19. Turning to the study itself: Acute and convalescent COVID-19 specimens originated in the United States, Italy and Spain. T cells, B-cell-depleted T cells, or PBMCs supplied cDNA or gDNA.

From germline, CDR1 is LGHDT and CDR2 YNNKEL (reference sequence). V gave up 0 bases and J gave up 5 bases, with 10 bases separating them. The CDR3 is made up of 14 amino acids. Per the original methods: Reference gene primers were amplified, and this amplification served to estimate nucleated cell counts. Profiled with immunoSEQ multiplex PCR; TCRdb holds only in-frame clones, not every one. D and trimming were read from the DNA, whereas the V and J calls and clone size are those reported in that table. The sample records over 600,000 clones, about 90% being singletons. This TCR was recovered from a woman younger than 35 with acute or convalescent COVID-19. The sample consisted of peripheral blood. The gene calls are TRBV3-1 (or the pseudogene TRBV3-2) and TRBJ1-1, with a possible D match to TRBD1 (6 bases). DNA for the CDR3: TGTGCCAGCAGCCAAGACAGGGGTAAAACTGAAGCTTTCTTT. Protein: CASSQDRGKTEAFF.